This T cell receptor beta chain comes out of a study of T cell responses to AZD1222 COVID-19 vaccine. Data came from immunoSEQ multiplex PCR; TCRdb stores just in-frame clones and leaves some out. The sample gives 100,000 to 150,000 clones, over 70% of which show up once; about 5% is in the top ten. Germline V gene data show CDR1 as LNHDA and CDR2 as SQIVND (reference sequence). This CDR3 has 16 amino acids. V gave up 6 bases and J gave up 5 bases; unmatched junction bases: 11. Study conclusions and caveats: At 160-218 and 743-854, vaccine-associated CD4 TCRs were dominant, and they spanned spike. Spike-specific TCR breadth and depth both grew after two AZD1222 doses. All repertoire sampling was performed exclusively after the peak T cell response. White British ancestry dominated among donors, who included more females, and clonal diversity was possibly underestimated.

Comments on this clone: As yet, its antigen is unknown.

The source of this sequence is an adult in good health. The chain is built from TRBV19 and TRBJ1-5, with TRBD1 identical over 9 bases. The sample here was peripheral blood, taken on day 0 of AZD1222 vaccination. This CDR3 is CASRPTSGTGYQPQHF. As DNA, the CDR3 is TGTGCCAGTAGGCCTACCTCGGGGACAGGGTATCAGCCCCAGCATTTT.